The sequence of this T cell receptor (beta chain) was determined in a study of T cells after yellow fever vaccination. TCRdb ran MiXCR on the 5' RACE reads and lists one entry per CDR3 protein. The table includes 200,000 to 300,000 distinct CDR3 sequences, approximately 13% detected once. The V segment lost 2 bases and the J segment 7 bases; nucleotides outside the gene matches: 4. The germline V gene encodes CDR1 SGHRS and CDR2 YFSETQ. The CDR3 consists of 13 residues. The origin of this receptor is a man aged 25-40 years who received the YFV17D yellow fever vaccine. This rearrangement joins TRBV5-1 to TRBJ2-3; TRBD1 matches 7 bases. Here the sequenced sample was CD4+ T cells sorted from PBMCs, taken 45 days after the yellow fever booster vaccination. CDR3 DNA sequence: TGCGCCAGCAGCTTCGGGACAGAAAATACGCAGTATTTT. As protein: CASSFGTENTQYF.